This note documents a single T cell receptor beta chain sequence. This record belongs to a study of CD8+ T cells in alopecia areata. Between the trimmed V and J ends, which lost 8 bases and 8 bases, there was a span of 18 bases. Germline loops: CDR1 GTSNPN, CDR2 SVGIG (reference sequence). The CDR3 spans 13 residues. Treatment noted: oral pan-JAK inhibitor, 5-10 mg twice daily. Those with alopecia areata gave lesional scalp punch biopsies and peripheral blood. The sequencing template was cDNA reverse transcribed from extracted RNA. Sequenced by immunoSEQ multiplex PCR; TCRdb stores in-frame clones only, minus some. This sample has some 200,000 clones, with approximately 57% found just once.

The sample was CD4+ T cells sorted from blood, taken at week 4, from a patient treated with tofacitinib. The clonotype comes from a human donor with alopecia areata. The gene calls are TRBV30 and TRBJ2-2; unclear D gene. The CDR3 reads CAAAWANGGELFF. Here the CDR3 DNA reads TGTGCCGCCGCCTGGGCAAATGGAGGGGAGCTGTTTTTT.